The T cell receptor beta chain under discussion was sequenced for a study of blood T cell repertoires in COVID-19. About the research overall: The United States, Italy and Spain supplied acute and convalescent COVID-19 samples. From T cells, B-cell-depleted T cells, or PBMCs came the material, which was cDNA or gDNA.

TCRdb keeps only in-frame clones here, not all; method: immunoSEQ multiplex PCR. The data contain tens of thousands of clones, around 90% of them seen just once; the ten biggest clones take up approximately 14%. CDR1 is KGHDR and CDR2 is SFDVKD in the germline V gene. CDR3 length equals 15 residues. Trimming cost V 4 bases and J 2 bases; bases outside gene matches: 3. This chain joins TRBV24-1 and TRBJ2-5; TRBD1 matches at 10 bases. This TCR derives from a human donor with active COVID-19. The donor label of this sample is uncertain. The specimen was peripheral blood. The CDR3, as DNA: TGTGCCACCAGTGACCCGGACAGGGGGCAAGAGACCCAGTACTTC. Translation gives CATSDPDRGQETQYF.